This T cell receptor beta chain came from a study of T-cell memory formation after mild COVID-19. Whole-study context: Largely donor-specific TCR clusters were found.

MiXCR, run by TCRdb on the 5' RACE reads, gives a single entry per CDR3 protein. The sample holds fewer than 350,000 distinct CDR3 sequences; more than 15% are singletons and the top ten take around 22%. This clonotype was seen only a few times. Its antigen is not known. The study's findings and limits: Clones shrinking from day 15 to 85 showed even CD4/CD8 mixes; later expanders tilted CD4+.

The ends lost 4 bases at V and 12 bases at J; junction bases unmatched: 7. This CDR3 has 14 residues. CDR1 is SGHTA, CDR2 FQGNSA, per germline. The chain combines TRBV7-2 with TRBJ1-6; 9 nucleotides match TRBD1. The receptor was isolated from a man aged 18 to 35 who had mild COVID-19 (a few samples of this study predate the infection). Cell type and time point are not known. Material: PBMCs or a T cell subset sorted from them (not recorded which). As DNA, the CDR3 is TGTGCCAGCAGCTCCGGGACAGGGCAACGACCCCTCCACTTT. Its translation is CASSSGTGQRPLHF.